The 17 T cell receptor beta chains below all came from one sample that was sequenced in a study of radiotherapy plus CTLA-4 blockade in lung cancer. Libraries were prepared by immunoSEQ multiplex PCR; TCRdb keeps only in-frame clonotypes and omits some of them. The sample consists of about 120,000 clones, nearly 80% of them appearing once. Specimen: peripheral blood, collected from a patient treated with radiotherapy plus ipilimumab. The receptors derive from a human donor with non-small cell lung cancer who had a partial response to radiotherapy plus ipilimumab.

V is TRBV5-5 and J is TRBJ2-7; 10 bases map to TRBD1. Germline assignment: CDR1 SGHKS and CDR2 YYEKEE (reference sequence). V shed 4 bases and J 3 bases; nucleotides not matched to a gene: 7. The CDR3 totals 15 residues. The CDR3 nucleotides are TGTGCCAGCAGCAAGGGACAGGGGAGTAACTACGAGCAGTACTTC. Amino acids: CASSKGQGSNYEQYF.

The genes are TRBV7-9 and TRBJ2-1, with 7 bases that match TRBD2. V lost 0 bases, J lost 4 bases, and 0 bases stayed unmatched. Germline CDR1 is SEHNR and CDR2 is FQNEAQ (reference sequence). The CDR3 is 14 amino acids. Written as DNA, the CDR3 is TGTGCCAGCAGCTTAGCGGGAGGGTACAATGAGCAGTTCTTC. As protein: CASSLAGGYNEQFF.

Ten or more counts support this clone. CDR3 sequence reads: CASSLGVGAVGEQYF. For the CDR3, the DNA is TGTGCCAGCAGCTTAGGTGTAGGGGCCGTCGGTGAGCAGTACTTC. The gene calls are TRBV7-8 and TRBJ2-7; tentatively, D is TRBD1 (5 bases). Germline CDR1 reads SGHVS; CDR2 reads FQNEAQ. This CDR3 spans 15 amino acids. Trimming shortened V by 1 base and J by 7 bases, and 17 bases separated the two germline ends.

Written as DNA, the CDR3 is TGTGCCAGCAGCTTTGGTCGGGGCTATGGCTACACCTTC. Amino acids: CASSFGRGYGYTF. This sequence joins TRBV11-2 and TRBJ1-2; D is unclear. This CDR3 region has 13 residues. V gave up 3 bases and J gave up 4 bases, with 9 bases separating them. Germline V lookup: CDR1 SGHAT, CDR2 FQNNGV.

The genes are TRBV28 and TRBJ2-1; TRBD2 is a possible D gene (6 bases). Germline CDR1 reads MDHEN; CDR2 reads SYDVKM. This CDR3 has 15 amino acids. Trimming stripped 2 bases from V and 4 bases from J, with 12 bases between. CDR3 sequence: CASSLAGKGYNEQFF. The CDR3 DNA reads as TGTGCCAGCAGTTTAGCGGGGAAGGGGTACAATGAGCAGTTCTTC.

V usage is TRBV18 and J usage is TRBJ1-5; 8 bases agree with TRBD1. Trimming took 3 bases from V and 7 from J; bases not matched to a gene: 5. The CDR3 is made up of 14 amino acids. The germline V gene has CDR1 KGHSH and CDR2 LQKENI. The CDR3 protein is CASSPTGEFQPQHF. CDR3 nucleotides: TGTGCCAGCTCACCGACAGGGGAATTCCAGCCCCAGCATTTT.

V usage is TRBV18 and J usage is TRBJ2-1, with 12 bases that match TRBD2. The CDR3 covers 16 residues. The V gene's germline CDR1 is KGHSH and CDR2 LQKENI. Trimming cost V 4 bases and J 1 base; bases outside gene matches: 2. The CDR3 region is CASSRGLAGSYNEQFF. CDR3 in DNA: TGTGCCAGCTCACGCGGACTAGCGGGATCCTACAATGAGCAGTTCTTC.

The chain joins TRBV19 to TRBJ2-1, with no clear D. CDR1 LNHDA and CDR2 SQIVND come from the germline V gene (reference sequence). This CDR3 has 16 amino acids. V dropped 5 bases and J dropped 0 bases, with 14 bases sitting between them. The CDR3, as DNA: TGTGCCAGTAGTGCCTCAGGCTTGAGCTCCTACAATGAGCAGTTCTTC. It translates to CASSASGLSSYNEQFF.

The rearrangement links TRBV28 to TRBJ2-1; TRBD2 aligns across 7 bases. CDR1 MDHEN and CDR2 SYDVKM come from the germline V gene. V lost 6 bases to trimming and J lost 9 bases; unmatched junction nucleotides: 17. CDR3 length equals 16 residues. In DNA, the CDR3 is TGTGCCAGCAGGGGCCCCTCCCTAGCGGCCTGGGGTGAGCAGTTCTTC. Its translation: CASRGPSLAAWGEQFF.

This clone was seen a few times. The V and J genes are TRBV19 and TRBJ1-3; 9 bases line up with TRBD1. This CDR3 comprises 15 residues. CDR1 is LNHDA and CDR2 is SQIVND in the germline V gene (reference sequence). V lost 7 bases to trimming and J lost 0 bases; unmatched junction nucleotides: 4. The DNA for the CDR3 is TGTGCCAGTATTGACAGGGGGAACTCTGGAAACACCATATATTTT. Encoded protein: CASIDRGNSGNTIYF.

This chain links TRBV28 with TRBJ1-2; 10 positions match TRBD1. Germline-derived CDR1 and CDR2 are MDHEN and SYDVKM. CDR3 size: 17 residues. Trimming cost V 6 bases and J 2 bases; bases outside gene matches: 12. The CDR3 region is CASSSDRGLRINYGYTF. The CDR3 nucleotides are TGTGCCAGCAGCTCCGACAGGGGGCTACGGATAAACTATGGCTACACCTTC.

This chain uses TRBV27 with TRBJ2-5, with 7 bases identical to TRBD2. The CDR3 is made up of 18 amino acids. Trimming removed 4 bases from V and 5 bases from J; junction bases left unmatched: 19. Looked up from germline, CDR1 is MNHEY and CDR2 is SMNVEV (reference sequence). The DNA for the CDR3 is TGTGCCAGCAGTTCAGATCCCACTGCCCAGGGAGGGAAGGAGACCCAGTACTTC. Residues: CASSSDPTAQGGKETQYF.

The CDR3: CASSGLAGSYEQYF. The CDR3 DNA sequence: TGTGCCAGCAGTGGACTAGCGGGATCCTACGAGCAGTACTTC. This chain links TRBV2 with TRBJ2-7, with 11 bases matching TRBD2. CDR1 is SNHLY, CDR2 FYNNEI, per germline. Trimming cost V 4 bases and J 1 base; bases outside gene matches: 0. This CDR3 has 14 residues.

The gene calls are TRBV4-1 and TRBJ1-2; D gene unclear. Germline V gene data show CDR1 as MGHRA and CDR2 as YSYEKL. Trimming left V 0 bases short and J 7 bases short, with 6 bases between. This CDR3 spans 12 amino acids. This chain's CDR3 is CASSQDPVGYTF. In DNA form, the CDR3 reads TGCGCCAGCAGCCAAGATCCAGTTGGCTACACCTTC.

The chain carries TRBV25-1 and TRBJ1-1; no clear D gene. This CDR3 has 11 amino acids. The V and J ends lost 2 bases and 10 bases respectively, with 8 bases between them. Germline V CDR1 and CDR2: MGHDK, SYGVNS. The CDR3 sequence: CASSELGSAFF. For the CDR3, the DNA is TGTGCCAGCAGTGAACTAGGCTCAGCTTTCTTT.

This rearrangement joins TRBV27 to TRBJ1-2, with a weak D call TRBD1 (6 bases). Trimming cost V 6 bases and J 4 bases, with 18 bases left between them. The CDR3 is 15 amino acids. CDR1 and CDR2 from the germline V gene are MNHEY and SMNVEV (reference sequence). CDR3 coding DNA: TGTGCCAGCAGCCTTAAAACGGACAGCCTCTATGGCTACACCTTC. Its translation is CASSLKTDSLYGYTF.

DNA for the CDR3: TGTGCCAGCTCATCGCTGTTGACAGGGATCGACACCGGGGAGCTGTTTTTT. Its translation: CASSSLLTGIDTGELFF. The rearrangement joins TRBV18 to TRBJ2-2; 7 nucleotides line up with TRBD1. Germline lookup yields CDR1 KGHSH and CDR2 LQKENI. V lost 5 bases, J lost 3 bases, and 12 bases stayed unmatched. The CDR3 length is 17 residues.